The 30 T cell receptor beta chains in this list originate from one sample, sequenced in a study of T cell repertoires in cytomegalovirus infection. TCRdb reprocessed the reads with MiXCR, giving one entry per CDR3 protein. Among 550,000 to 700,000 distinct CDR3 sequences listed, around two fifths were seen once. These receptors have no identified antigens. Sample: cultured PBMCs, taken from culture after CMV antigen stimulation. These TCRs come from a human donor in good health (CMV status not recorded). Some clones in this sample may be carry-over from other donors' samples.

The chain joins TRBV7-6 to TRBJ2-3, with D hard to call. The germline V gene encodes CDR1 SGHVS and CDR2 FNYEAQ. Trimming stripped 1 base from V and 11 bases from J, with 10 bases between. This CDR3 spans 12 amino acids. The DNA of the CDR3 is TGTGCCAGCAGCTTAGTGAGTCCTCAGCAGTATTTT. It codes for CASSLVSPQQYF.

The genes are TRBV20-1 and TRBJ2-7; 9 nucleotides line up with TRBD1. There are 14 residues in the CDR3. Germline CDR1 DFQATT, CDR2 SNEGSKA (reference sequence). V was pared by 3 bases and J by 5 bases, with 8 bases of the junction left unmatched. CDR3 region: CSARAMDRGDEQYF. The DNA for the CDR3 is TGCAGTGCTAGGGCAATGGACAGGGGCGACGAGCAGTACTTC.

The V gene is TRBV6-2 or TRBV6-3, the J gene TRBJ1-5; no clear D. The CDR3 runs 15 residues. Germline V gene data show CDR1 as MNHEY and CDR2 as SVGEGT. V was pared by 0 bases and J by 0 bases, with 6 bases between. CDR3 in amino acids: CASSYSSSSNQPQHF. The DNA of the CDR3 is TGTGCCAGCAGTTACTCATCAAGTAGCAATCAGCCCCAGCATTTT.

This clonotype was seen more than once but under ten times. This chain connects TRBV4-1 to TRBJ1-5, with D maybe TRBD1 (5 bases). This CDR3 spans 14 amino acids. Germline lookup yields CDR1 MGHRA and CDR2 YSYEKL. The V and J ends lost 3 bases and 5 bases respectively, with 11 bases between them. The CDR3 reads CASSQYGTYQPQHF. CDR3 nucleotide sequence: TGCGCCAGCAGCCAGTACGGGACCTATCAGCCCCAGCATTTT.

J is TRBJ2-5 and V is TRBV7-8; 11 positions match TRBD2. Per the germline V gene, CDR1 is SGHVS and CDR2 is FQNEAQ. CDR3 length: 18 amino acids. Trimming removed 1 base from V and 2 bases from J; junction bases left unmatched: 9. The CDR3 nucleotides read TGTGCCAGCAGCTTAGAGGGGATAAGGACTAGCGGGCAAGAGACCCAGTACTTC. It encodes CASSLEGIRTSGQETQYF. Full variable domain (outside the CDR3, taken from reference TRBV7-8 and TRBJ2-5): GAGVSQSPRYKVAKRGQDVALRCDPISGHVSLFWYQQALGQGPEFLTYFQNEAQLDKSGLPSDRFFAERPEGSVSTLKIQRTQQEDSAVYLCASSLEGIRTSGQETQYFGPGTRLLVL.

The rearrangement joins TRBV10-3 to TRBJ2-3, with TRBD1 as a possible D gene (5 bases). This CDR3 spans 16 amino acids. V dropped 0 bases and J dropped 1 base, with 11 bases sitting between them. The germline V gene has CDR1 ENHRY and CDR2 SYGVKD. CDR3 protein: CAISESIGQGTDTQYF. The CDR3 DNA is TGTGCCATCAGTGAGTCGATAGGACAAGGCACAGATACGCAGTATTTT.

This chain links TRBV6-1 with TRBJ1-1; D uncertain. Trimming removed 5 bases at V and 1 base at J, with 11 bases between. Germline V gene sequence: CDR1 MNHNS, CDR2 SASEGT. This CDR3 region has 14 residues. CDR3: CASSPRTPNTEAFF. The CDR3 DNA sequence: TGTGCCAGCAGTCCCAGGACCCCGAACACTGAAGCTTTCTTT.

The chain couples TRBV5-5 to TRBJ2-2; D possibly uses TRBD1 or TRBD2 (5 bases each). Germline V CDR1 and CDR2: SGHKS, YYEKEE (reference sequence). V lost 4 bases, J lost 6 bases, and 22 bases lay in between. The length of the CDR3 is 17 residues. The CDR3 loop is CASSTEPGTVLSGELFF. CDR3 DNA sequence: TGTGCCAGCAGCACCGAACCCGGGACCGTGTTATCCGGGGAGCTGTTTTTT.

This clonotype has only a few counts. The V call is TRBV7-2, the J call TRBJ1-5; perhaps TRBD1 as D (5 bases). The germline gives CDR1 SGHTA, CDR2 FQGNSA. Trimming cost V 1 base and J 0 bases, with 19 bases left between them. The CDR3 spans 19 residues. The CDR3 nucleotides are TGTGCCAGCAGCTTAGAATTAGGAGACAGAATTTATAGCAATCAGCCCCAGCATTTT. This sequence encodes CASSLELGDRIYSNQPQHF.

The V and J genes are TRBV12-3 or TRBV12-4 and TRBJ2-5; unclear D gene. The CDR3 consists of 15 residues. Between the trimmed V and J ends, which lost 2 bases and 1 base, there was a span of 11 bases. The CDR3 DNA reads TGTGCCAGCAGTTTAAACGGTGGGATCCAAGAGACCCAGTACTTC. The encoded protein is CASSLNGGIQETQYF.

This chain uses TRBV7-2 with TRBJ2-4; 7 bases match TRBD2. Germline V gene sequence: CDR1 SGHTA, CDR2 FQGNSA. CDR3 length: 15 amino acids. Trimming at V came to 1 base and at J to 4 bases, leaving 4 bases not matched to a gene. CDR3 amino acids: CASSLVRAGKNIQYF. CDR3 DNA sequence: TGTGCCAGCAGCTTAGTACGAGCGGGGAAAAACATTCAGTACTTC.

In this sample, this clonotype turned up many times. The chain uses TRBV7-2 and TRBJ2-4; 10 positions match TRBD2. In germline, CDR1 is SGHTA, CDR2 FQGNSA. V trimming: 4 bases; J trimming: 6 bases; junction bases outside the gene matches: 9. This CDR3 has 16 residues. CDR3 nucleotides: TGTGCCAGCAGCTCCTCTAGCGGGAGATATGGAAACATTCAGTACTTC. It translates to CASSSSSGRYGNIQYF.

This clonotype was picked up a small number of times. The rearrangement uses TRBV20-1 and TRBJ1-1; D call uncertain. CDR1 DFQATT and CDR2 SNEGSKA come from the germline V gene (reference sequence). V was shortened by 1 base and J by 6 bases, with 12 bases between the two germline ends. The CDR3 extends over 13 amino acids. The CDR3 protein is CSARVDRWAEAFF. In DNA form, the CDR3 reads TGCAGTGCTAGAGTTGATAGGTGGGCTGAAGCTTTCTTT.

This clonotype has a handful of counts. The chain combines TRBV7-8 with TRBJ1-6; 8 nucleotides agree with TRBD1. V shed 3 bases, J shed 8 bases, and the junction held 9 bases outside the gene matches. This CDR3 comprises 16 residues. Germline CDR1 is SGHVS and CDR2 is FQNEAQ. The DNA of the CDR3 is TGTGCCAGCAGCTTCCGTGCAGGGGGCGTTGATTCACCCCTCCACTTT. It is translated as CASSFRAGGVDSPLHF.

In its sample, this clonotype was seen a few times. This sequence joins TRBV7-2 and TRBJ2-4; D is ambiguous. There are 15 residues in the CDR3. With 1 base removed from V and 6 bases from J, the gap between germline ends came to 13 bases. CDR1 SGHTA and CDR2 FQGNSA come from the germline V gene. CDR3 sequence (DNA): TGTGCCAGCAGCTTAGGGTCTGTGGCAGCAAACATTCAGTACTTC. Translating it yields CASSLGSVAANIQYF. The full variable domain, its missing parts supplied by reference TRBV7-2 and TRBJ2-4, is GAGVSQSPSNKVTEKGKDVELRCDPISGHTALYWYRQSLGQGLEFLIYFQGNSAPDKSGLPSDRFSAERTGGSVSTLTIQRTQQEDSAVYLCASSLGSVAANIQYFGAGTRLSVL.

The chain employs TRBV7-8 and TRBJ2-7; TRBD2 might be the D (6 bases). The CDR3 covers 16 residues. Germline lookup yields CDR1 SGHVS and CDR2 FQNEAQ. V lost 5 bases, J lost 6 bases, and 23 bases lay in between. The CDR3 DNA sequence: TGTGCCAGCAGCCCGGATACGGGTAGCGGCCCCCTCGAGCAGTACTTC. This encodes CASSPDTGSGPLEQYF.

The V and J genes are TRBV4-1 and TRBJ1-3; D call uncertain. The CDR3 spans 13 residues. CDR1 and CDR2 from the germline V gene are MGHRA and YSYEKL. Deletions cut 4 bases from V and 4 bases from J, with 8 bases between. DNA of the CDR3: TGCGCCAGCAGCCCTCTATGGGGAAACACCATATATTTT. This codes for CASSPLWGNTIYF.

The chain carries TRBV28 and TRBJ1-1; D remains ambiguous. This CDR3 spans 8 amino acids. CDR1 and CDR2 from the germline V gene are MDHEN and SYDVKM. CDR3 amino acids: CVRSAAFF. CDR3 nucleotide sequence: TGTGTAAGATCCGCAGCTTTCTTT.

This clonotype was seen many times. The V and J genes are TRBV7-9 and TRBJ2-3; D uncertain. V lost 2 bases, J lost 2 bases, and 5 bases lay in between. From germline, CDR1 is SEHNR and CDR2 FQNEAQ (reference sequence). This CDR3 region has 13 residues. CDR3 amino acids: CASSLRPTDTQYF. CDR3 DNA sequence: TGTGCCAGCAGCTTAAGGCCCACAGATACGCAGTATTTT.

The V and J genes are TRBV5-4 and TRBJ2-1, with D perhaps TRBD1 (6 bases). V was pared by 4 bases and J by 9 bases, with 17 bases between. This CDR3 contains 14 residues. Looked up from germline, CDR1 is SGHNT and CDR2 is YYREEE (reference sequence). In nucleotides, the CDR3 is TGTGCCAGCAGCCCACAGGGAATTGATGGTGAGCAGTTCTTC. Amino acids: CASSPQGIDGEQFF.

The rearrangement joins TRBV20-1 to TRBJ1-3, with D perhaps TRBD1 (5 bases). Deletions cut 6 bases from V and 4 bases from J, with 19 bases between. CDR3 length equals 15 residues. In germline, CDR1 is DFQATT, CDR2 SNEGSKA (reference sequence). The CDR3 is CSATGPEGLGNTIYF. Written as DNA, the CDR3 is TGCAGTGCCACGGGGCCAGAGGGGCTCGGAAACACCATATATTTT.

This chain connects TRBV11-2 to TRBJ1-2; no clear D gene. Germline CDR1 SGHAT, CDR2 FQNNGV. The CDR3 length is 16 residues. Trimming left V 2 bases short and J 8 bases short, with 21 bases between. The CDR3 DNA reads TGTGCCAGCAGCTTAAACCTAGGACCGAATTCGGGCGGCTACACCTTC. Its protein is CASSLNLGPNSGGYTF.

The table lists this clonotype with many counts. CDR3 protein: CASSLGGGGYTF. Here the CDR3 DNA reads TGTGCCAGCAGCTTAGGGGGAGGTGGCTACACCTTC. The rearrangement uses TRBV7-2 and TRBJ1-2, with no clear D. V dropped 1 base and J dropped 7 bases, with 7 bases sitting between them. CDR3 size: 12 residues. Germline-derived CDR1 and CDR2 are SGHTA and FQGNSA.

V gene TRBV20-1 combines with J gene TRBJ2-3; 7 bases are a match to TRBD2. The CDR3 length is 13 residues. Trimming at V came to 8 bases and at J to 1 base, leaving 6 bases not matched to a gene. Germline lookup yields CDR1 DFQATT and CDR2 SNEGSKA (reference sequence). CDR3 amino acids: CSPVGGGTDTQYF. CDR3 in DNA: TGCAGTCCAGTTGGGGGGGGCACAGATACGCAGTATTTT.

Only a few counts were recorded for this clonotype. The rearrangement joins TRBV28 to TRBJ2-2; D is unclear. The CDR3 totals 15 residues. V shed 7 bases and J shed 5 bases, with 17 bases lying between them. Per the germline V gene, CDR1 is MDHEN and CDR2 is SYDVKM. CDR3 amino acids: CASTSHKRQTGELFF. In DNA, the CDR3 is TGTGCCAGCACGAGCCACAAGAGGCAAACCGGGGAGCTGTTTTTT.

The chain employs TRBV20-1 and TRBJ2-1; a weak D match, TRBD1 (6 bases). CDR3 length: 16 amino acids. CDR1 DFQATT and CDR2 SNEGSKA come from the germline V gene (reference sequence). Trimming stripped 6 bases from V and 4 bases from J, with 22 bases between. The CDR3 nucleotides read TGCAGTGCCCCGACCCCAGGGGAGCTCGGGTACAATGAGCAGTTCTTC. It is translated as CSAPTPGELGYNEQFF.

This clonotype was observed a few times. The gene calls are TRBV7-2 and TRBJ2-5; possible D gene TRBD2, 7 bases. The CDR3 extends over 15 amino acids. Trimming took off 5 bases at V and 5 bases at J, with 18 bases between the two ends. CDR1 SGHTA and CDR2 FQGNSA come from the germline V gene. The CDR3 DNA reads as TGTGCCAGCAGCCTATCGGGGGGCCTGGGGGAGACCCAGTACTTC. It yields the protein CASSLSGGLGETQYF.

V usage is TRBV20-1 and J usage is TRBJ1-6; tentative D call: TRBD1 (6 bases). This CDR3 contains 14 residues. Germline CDR1 reads DFQATT; CDR2 reads SNEGSKA (reference sequence). V was cut by 3 bases and J by 10 bases, with 16 bases left in between. CDR3 in DNA: TGCAGTGCTAGGGGCCGGGACACCGGCTCACCCCTCCACTTT. Amino acid sequence: CSARGRDTGSPLHF.

The chain couples TRBV5-6 to TRBJ1-5; 12 positions match TRBD1. The CDR3 contains 17 residues. Unmatched junction bases numbered 10, after V lost 4 bases and J lost 5 bases. Germline CDR1 and CDR2: SGHDT and YYEEEE. CDR3 DNA sequence: TGTGCCAGCAGCACAAAACCGGGACAGGGGGCTTATCAGCCCCAGCATTTT. This codes for CASSTKPGQGAYQPQHF.

The V and J genes are TRBV6-6 and TRBJ2-3; D call uncertain. The germline gives CDR1 MNHNY, CDR2 SVGAGI (reference sequence). The germline V and J ends were trimmed by 3 bases and 1 base, with 8 bases remaining between them. The CDR3 loop spans 14 amino acids. The CDR3 protein is CASSYRSGTDTQYF. In DNA form, the CDR3 reads TGTGCCAGCAGTTATCGGAGCGGCACAGATACGCAGTATTTT.